The entry below describes one T cell receptor (beta chain). The Seattle site enrolled patients during active infection and followed them longitudinally. The table came from immunoSEQ multiplex PCR; TCRdb's copy has only in-frame clones and leaves some out. The sample lists some 330,000 clones; around 92% were seen once. Germline V gene sequence: CDR1 MNHEY, CDR2 SMNVEV (reference sequence). The CDR3 spans 15 residues. V lost 4 bases, J lost 5 bases, and 7 bases stayed unmatched. The sample is drawn from a study of blood T cell repertoires in COVID-19. V and J are TRBV27 and TRBJ2-1; 8 bases fit TRBD1. The material sequenced was peripheral blood. This TCR derives from a woman in her thirties with COVID-19, enrolled during active disease. The CDR3, as DNA: TGTGCCAGCAGTTCCCCGGGGACAGGCGACAATGAGCAGTTCTTC. Translated, it gives CASSSPGTGDNEQFF.